A selection of T cell receptor beta chains follows, all from one sample in a study of T cell repertoires in cytomegalovirus infection. One entry per CDR3 protein results from TCRdb running MiXCR on the reads. The profile covers approximately 630,000 distinct CDR3 sequences, with approximately 24% appearing a single time and around 7.6% taken by the ten largest. The sample taken for sequencing was CD8+ T cells from PBMCs. These receptors were taken from a human donor in good health (CMV status not recorded). Some clones in this sample may be carry-over from other donors' samples. CDR3s include the opening cysteine and the closing phenylalanine or tryptophan. The order of the fields is clone size, J gene, V gene, D gene, CDR3 protein, CDR3 DNA. A D gene is named only where the DNA matches it firmly. Clone size is stated in some rows and not others, as once, few, many or a class when expanded.

>-|TRBJ1-1|TRBV14|-
CASSQDGNRNTEAFF
TGTGCCAGCAGCCAAGATGGAAACAGGAACACTGAAGCTTTCTTT
>few|TRBJ2-3|TRBV20-1|-
CSASGATDSPDTQYF
TGCAGTGCCTCCGGGGCTACTGACTCCCCAGATACGCAGTATTTT
>few|TRBJ2-3|TRBV6-2/TRBV6-3|-
CASSLSISVRIFSDTQYF
TGTGCCAGCAGCCTGTCGATCAGCGTGAGGATTTTTTCAGATACGCAGTATTTT
>few|TRBJ1-1|TRBV7-9|-
CASSPPGNSMNTEAFF
TGTGCCAGCAGCCCCCCGGGGAACAGCATGAACACTGAAGCTTTCTTT
>many|TRBJ1-1|TRBV27|-
CASSPTWGEGNTEAFF
TGTGCCAGCAGTCCCACCTGGGGCGAGGGGAACACTGAAGCTTTCTTT
>-|TRBJ2-2|TRBV25-1|-
CASSEFFGRDNTGELFF
TGTGCCAGCAGTGAATTTTTTGGCAGGGATAACACCGGGGAGCTGTTTTTT
>-|TRBJ1-1|TRBV6-6|TRBD1
CASRLTGGKTEAFF
TGTGCCAGCAGGCTGACAGGGGGCAAGACTGAAGCTTTCTTT
>-|TRBJ1-1|TRBV19|-
CASSIRGDSLNTEAFF
TGTGCCAGTAGTATTCGGGGTGACAGCTTGAACACTGAAGCTTTCTTT
>once|TRBJ2-7|TRBV20-1|TRBD2
CSARGPLAGNYEQYF
TGCAGTGCTAGAGGCCCGCTAGCGGGGAACTACGAGCAGTACTTC
>many|TRBJ1-4|TRBV7-2|-
CASSLPVRTNEKLFF
TGTGCCAGCAGCCTACCCGTCCGTACTAATGAAAAACTGTTTTTT
>-|TRBJ1-1|TRBV20-1|-
CSARDRGGKYTEAFF
TGCAGTGCTAGAGATCGCGGGGGGAAGTACACTGAAGCTTTCTTT
>few|TRBJ1-5|TRBV20-1|-
CSTLREGYSNQPQHF
TGCAGCACCCTCAGGGAGGGCTATAGCAATCAGCCCCAGCATTTT
>many|TRBJ1-4|TRBV7-6|-
CASSPWTDGNEKLFF
TGTGCCAGCAGCCCTTGGACCGACGGTAATGAAAAACTGTTTTTT
>-|TRBJ2-5|TRBV11-2|TRBD2
CASSIRSSGGPLETQYF
TGTGCCAGCAGCATACGATCTAGCGGGGGGCCGTTGGAGACCCAGTACTTC
>many|TRBJ2-3|TRBV7-6|TRBD2
CASSLDPAGGTTDTQYF
TGTGCCAGCAGCTTAGACCCAGCGGGGGGTACCACAGATACGCAGTATTTT
>-|TRBJ2-1|TRBV2|-
CASSDGTVYNEQFF
TGTGCCAGCAGTGATGGGACTGTCTACAATGAGCAGTTCTTC
>many|TRBJ2-5|TRBV12-3/TRBV12-4|-
CASTSPGRETQYF
TGTGCCAGCACCTCACCGGGGAGGGAGACCCAGTACTTC
>few|TRBJ2-3|TRBV20-1|-
CSARTITDTQYF
TGCAGTGCCCGCACTATCACAGATACGCAGTATTTT
>-|TRBJ2-1|TRBV15|TRBD1
CATGTGTYNEQFF
TGTGCCACCGGGACAGGGACGTACAATGAGCAGTTCTTC
>-|TRBJ2-2|TRBV12-3/TRBV12-4|TRBD1
CASSFRTGAYTGELFF
TGTGCCAGCAGTTTCAGGACAGGGGCTTACACCGGGGAGCTGTTTTTT
>-|TRBJ2-1|TRBV5-5|TRBD1
CASTIVQGDHDYEQFF
TGTGCCAGCACCATAGTTCAGGGGGATCATGACTATGAGCAGTTCTTC
>many|TRBJ1-2|TRBV12-3/TRBV12-4|-
CASSLRRDYGYTF
TGTGCCAGCAGTTTACGGAGAGATTATGGCTACACCTTC
>-|TRBJ1-2|TRBV9|-
CASSVAGRRHGYTF
TGTGCCAGCAGCGTAGCAGGACGGCGCCATGGCTACACCTTC
>many|TRBJ1-4|TRBV7-2|-
CASSLIRGRGFVEKLFF
TGTGCCAGCAGCTTAATACGGGGGCGCGGATTTGTTGAAAAACTGTTTTTT
>-|TRBJ1-2|TRBV6-1|-
CASSEVPDTTLNYGYTF
TGTGCCAGCAGTGAAGTCCCGGACACAACCCTTAACTATGGCTACACCTTC
>few|TRBJ1-4|TRBV14|-
CASSQEEQGRSATNEKLFF
TGTGCCAGCAGCCAAGAAGAACAAGGACGGAGTGCAACTAATGAAAAACTGTTTTTT
>-|TRBJ2-1|TRBV7-9|TRBD1
CASRKTGGEYNEQFF
TGTGCCAGCAGAAAGACAGGGGGGGAGTACAATGAGCAGTTCTTC
>-|TRBJ1-1|TRBV2|-
CASTPLQGGNTEAFF
TGTGCCAGTACTCCACTACAGGGTGGGAACACTGAAGCTTTCTTT
>few|TRBJ1-4|TRBV27|-
CASSLSPREKLFF
TGTGCCAGCAGTTTATCGCCCCGTGAAAAACTGTTTTTT
>-|TRBJ2-1|TRBV6-2/TRBV6-3|TRBD1
CASSQWTGVDHEQFF
TGTGCCAGCAGCCAGTGGACAGGGGTTGACCATGAGCAGTTCTTC
>many|TRBJ1-1|TRBV7-6|-
CASSLFGEPEAFF
TGTGCCAGCAGCTTATTCGGGGAACCTGAAGCTTTCTTT
>many|TRBJ1-2|TRBV19|-
CASSQEWEAEVPGYTF
TGTGCCAGTAGTCAAGAATGGGAGGCGGAAGTCCCTGGCTACACCTTC
>many|TRBJ2-2|TRBV10-3|-
CAISGPGRSNTGELFF
TGTGCCATCAGTGGTCCGGGACGGTCGAACACCGGGGAGCTGTTTTTT
>many|TRBJ2-5|TRBV6-5|-
CASSGGGGETQYF
TGTGCCAGCAGCGGGGGAGGGGGGGAGACCCAGTACTTC
>many|TRBJ1-6|TRBV7-2|-
CASRLPGQGPNSPLHF
TGTGCCAGCAGGCTACCGGGACAAGGCCCGAATTCACCCCTCCACTTT
>few|TRBJ2-2|TRBV6-5|TRBD1
CASRGQGAAGELFF
TGTGCCAGCAGGGGACAGGGGGCCGCCGGGGAGCTGTTTTTT
>-|TRBJ2-7|TRBV5-5|-
CASSAQTGMGYEQYF
TGTGCCAGCAGCGCACAAACAGGGATGGGCTACGAGCAGTACTTC
>many|TRBJ2-1|TRBV7-2|-
CASSQPWGSPYNEQFF
TGTGCCAGCAGCCAACCCTGGGGGTCCCCCTACAATGAGCAGTTCTTC
>-|TRBJ1-2|TRBV29-1|TRBD1
CSVDWGDRLFYGYTF
TGCAGCGTTGATTGGGGGGACAGACTTTTCTATGGCTACACCTTC
>many|TRBJ1-1|TRBV20-1|-
CSLVRLTEAFF
TGCAGTCTGGTGAGGTTGACTGAAGCTTTCTTT
>once|TRBJ2-7|TRBV7-2|TRBD2
CVSSALTSGDHEQYF
TGTGTCAGCAGCGCCCTTACTAGCGGGGACCACGAGCAGTACTTC
>-|TRBJ2-3|TRBV10-3|TRBD1
CAISEPMQTGGLTDTQYF
TGTGCCATCAGTGAGCCGATGCAAACAGGGGGCCTCACAGATACGCAGTATTTT
>-|TRBJ1-2|TRBV12-3/TRBV12-4|TRBD1
CASRDRAGGYTF
TGTGCCAGCAGAGACAGGGCAGGTGGCTACACCTTC
>few|TRBJ2-3|TRBV2|-
CASNLLTDTQYF
TGTGCCAGCAACCTCCTCACAGATACGCAGTATTTT
>many|TRBJ2-7|TRBV12-3/TRBV12-4|-
CASTQGAALEFYEQYF
TGTGCCAGCACCCAAGGGGCAGCGCTAGAGTTTTACGAGCAGTACTTC